This TCR beta chain derives from a study of technical replicates of blood from a handful of donors. The germline CDR1 and CDR2 sequences are SGHRS and YFSETQ. The CDR3 is 14 residues long. Trimming removed 0 bases from V and 9 bases from J; junction bases left unmatched: 5. Libraries were prepared by immunoSEQ multiplex PCR; TCRdb keeps only in-frame clonotypes and omits some of them. The sample records under 35,000 clones, more than 90% being singletons. The clonotype was recovered from a human donor in good health. Some clones in this sample may be carry-over from other donors' samples. The chain carries TRBV5-1 and TRBJ2-1; 8 bases are shared with TRBD2. The sample comprised PBMCs. Here the CDR3 DNA reads TGCGCCAGCAGCTTGGGGTCGGGGGGGAGTGAGCAGTTCTTC. Protein sequence: CASSLGSGGSEQFF.